This TCR beta chain originates from a study of blood T cells in healthy people across ages. This CDR3 is 14 amino acids long. Trimming removed 6 bases from V and 2 bases from J, with 13 bases in between. Germline V gives CDR1 SQVTM, CDR2 ANQGSEA. The second PCR ran roughly 7 to 12 cycles with a sample-barcoded 5' primer and J-beta primers. TCRdb recomputed calls from the 5' RACE reads with MiXCR, one row per CDR3 protein. The data show about 770,000 distinct CDR3 sequences, under 45% seen once. The specimen sequenced was blood. This sequence originates from a man aged 60-69 years in good health. The V call is TRBV29-1, the J call TRBJ1-4; no firm D call. CDR3 residues: CSVIDIGTNEKLFF. The CDR3 nucleotides read TGCAGCGTGATTGACATAGGCACTAATGAAAAACTGTTTTTT.